Listed below are T cell receptor beta chains from one sample, sequenced in a study of CD8+CD57+ T cells in acquired aplastic anemia. TCRdb re-analysed the reads in MiXCR, keeping a single row per CDR3 protein. The sample has some 200,000 distinct CDR3 sequences, roughly 50% seen once; the top ten hold roughly 21%. The source material was sorted CD4+, CD8+, or CD8+CD57+ T cells (not recorded which) from PBMCs. The receptors were gathered from a human donor with aplastic anemia. The CDR3 runs from the conserved cysteine through the conserved F or W. A D gene is named only where the DNA matches it firmly. Clone size appears in some rows only: once, few, many, or a class for an expanded clone.

J gene	D gene	V gene	clone size	CDR3 protein	CDR3 DNA
TRBJ2-2	NA	TRBV25-1	NA	CASSDGAGELFF	TGTGCCAGCAGTGATGGGGCCGGGGAGCTGTTTTTT
TRBJ2-1	TRBD2	TRBV12-3/TRBV12-4	many	CASSPDLDTSGGYNEQFF	TGTGCCAGCAGTCCCGATCTAGATACTAGCGGGGGCTACAATGAGCAGTTCTTC
TRBJ2-7	TRBD2	TRBV4-1	NA	CASSQERGAAYEQYF	TGCGCCAGCAGCCAAGAGCGGGGGGCGGCCTACGAGCAGTACTTC
TRBJ1-5	NA	TRBV24-1	many	CATSDPRGPVNQPQHF	TGTGCCACCAGTGATCCCCGGGGACCCGTCAATCAGCCCCAGCATTTT
TRBJ2-1	TRBD2	TRBV20-1	NA	CSAPSGGPYNEQFF	TGCAGTGCTCCTAGCGGGGGTCCCTACAATGAGCAGTTCTTC
TRBJ1-5	TRBD1	TRBV25-1	NA	CASSATGGRGQPQHF	TGTGCCAGCAGTGCGACAGGGGGCAGGGGTCAGCCCCAGCATTTT
TRBJ1-5	NA	TRBV5-4	NA	CASRRGANQPQHF	TGTGCCAGCAGACGGGGGGCCAATCAGCCCCAGCATTTT
TRBJ2-3	TRBD1	TRBV7-9	once	CASSQYGTGLPGTDTQYF	TGCGCCAGCAGCCAGTACGGGACAGGACTCCCCGGCACAGATACGCAGTATTTT
TRBJ1-1	NA	TRBV4-2	NA	CASRLTGSSSSEAFF	TGTGCCAGCAGACTAACAGGGTCTTCGAGCTCTGAAGCTTTCTTT
TRBJ1-1	NA	TRBV9	many	CASSDTFGTEAFF	TGTGCCAGCAGCGATACCTTTGGTACTGAAGCTTTCTTT
TRBJ2-5	NA	TRBV15	NA	CATSSAPEGQETQYF	TGTGCCACCAGCAGTGCCCCCGAGGGTCAAGAGACCCAGTACTTC
TRBJ2-1	TRBD2	TRBV20-1	many	CSASPRGTLYNEQFF	TGCAGTGCTAGCCCGCGGGGGACGCTTTACAATGAGCAGTTCTTC
TRBJ1-1	NA	TRBV4-2	once	CASSSTSQSEAFF	TGTGCCAGCAGCTCCACCTCTCAGAGTGAAGCTTTCTTT
TRBJ1-5	NA	TRBV19	NA	CASRQGSQPQHF	TGTGCCAGTAGGCAGGGAAGCCAGCCCCAGCATTTT
TRBJ1-2	NA	TRBV5-1	many	CASSFDRTGYTF	TGCGCCAGCAGCTTTGACAGGACGGGGTACACCTTC
TRBJ1-6	TRBD1	TRBV20-1	NA	CSASGQNNSPLYF	TGCAGTGCCTCGGGACAGAATAATTCACCCCTCTACTTT
TRBJ1-5	NA	TRBV25-1	NA	CASSYGGGNQPQHF	TGTGCCAGCAGTTACGGGGGGGGAAATCAGCCCCAGCATTTT
TRBJ1-4	TRBD1	TRBV20-1	many	CSAIGQGRNEKLFF	TGCAGTGCCATTGGACAGGGGAGGAATGAAAAACTGTTTTTT
TRBJ2-3	TRBD2	TRBV20-1	many	CSAQAGGTDTQYF	TGCAGTGCACAAGCGGGGGGCACAGATACGCAGTATTTT
TRBJ2-1	TRBD2	TRBV7-3	NA	CASSLGLAGMGEQFF	TGTGCCAGCAGCTTGGGACTAGCGGGGATGGGCGAGCAGTTCTTC
TRBJ2-2	TRBD1	TRBV27	NA	CASSTTGAGELFF	TGTGCCAGCAGTACAACAGGGGCCGGGGAGCTGTTTTTT
TRBJ1-2	TRBD1	TRBV5-1	many	CASSPTGQGYTF	TGCGCCAGCAGCCCGACAGGGCAAGGCTACACCTTC
TRBJ2-7	NA	TRBV12-5	NA	CASGFGYEQYF	TGTGCTAGTGGTTTTGGGTACGAGCAGTACTTC
TRBJ2-3	NA	TRBV11-1	many	CASSPRAASTDTQYF	TGTGCCAGCAGCCCTCGGGCGGCTAGCACAGATACGCAGTATTTT
TRBJ1-3	NA	TRBV7-9	many	CASSPRQDSGNTIYF	TGTGCCAGCAGCCCAAGACAGGACTCTGGAAACACCATATATTTT
TRBJ1-6	NA	TRBV5-1	NA	CASSLGGSYNSPLHF	TGCGCCAGCAGCTTGGGGGGCAGCTATAATTCACCCCTCCACTTT
TRBJ2-7	TRBD2	TRBV7-2	NA	CASSSVAGGPYEQYF	TGTGCCAGCAGCTCGGTCGCGGGAGGGCCCTACGAGCAGTACTTC
TRBJ1-2	NA	TRBV7-8	NA	CASSSNRANYGYTF	TGTGCCAGCAGCTCGAACAGGGCCAACTATGGCTACACCTTC
TRBJ2-4	NA	TRBV19	NA	CASSIDSRLAKNIQYF	TGTGCCAGTAGTATAGACTCCCGACTAGCCAAAAACATTCAGTACTTC
TRBJ2-3	NA	TRBV2	once	CASSEDSGGTDTQYF	TGTGCCAGCAGTGAAGATAGCGGTGGCACAGATACGCAGTATTTT
TRBJ2-2	TRBD1	TRBV7-8	once	CASSPGQAGTGELFF	TGTGCCAGCAGCCCCGGACAGGCGGGCACCGGGGAGCTGTTTTTT
TRBJ1-4	NA	TRBV15	NA	CATSRDRALGEKLFF	TGTGCCACCAGCAGAGATAGGGCCCTAGGTGAAAAACTGTTTTTT